This T cell receptor beta chain was found in a study of early T cells in non-severe SARS-CoV-2 infection. Regarding the study as a whole: Private and CD4 specificities were missed by VDJdb matching, skewed to anti-spike CD8.

This clonotype was seen ten or more times. Its antigen is as yet unknown. Per the germline V gene, CDR1 is SEHNR and CDR2 is FQNEAQ (reference sequence). The CDR3 consists of 15 residues. The germline V and J ends were trimmed by 1 base and 0 bases, with 4 bases remaining between them. Unique molecular identifiers tagged individual cDNA molecules. In TCRdb, the 5' RACE reads were re-called with MiXCR into one record per CDR3 protein. This sample has about 76,000 distinct CDR3 sequences; over 9% occur once, and the top ten carry 4.7%. The chain carries TRBV7-9 and TRBJ1-6; D call uncertain. This clonotype was obtained from an adult who was a healthcare worker with PCR-confirmed SARS-CoV-2 infection or an uninfected control (not recorded which). The sample taken for sequencing was whole blood. The CDR3 region is CASSLGSSYNSPLHF. Here the CDR3 DNA reads TGTGCCAGCAGCTTAGGGAGCTCCTATAATTCACCCCTCCACTTT.